This TCR beta chain came from a study of low-dose radiotherapy and immunotherapy resistance in tumors. As for the study in general: It was every two weeks, one day before radiation and immunotherapy, that intravenous cyclophosphamide 200 mg/m2 was given.

Covering alpha and beta chains, TRAV- and TRBV-specific primers were used for the first-strand cDNA. The TCRs were subjected to amplification over 20 PCR cycles employing a constant-region primer in conjunction with a V-primer adapter. It was by in vitro transcription that isolated mRNA was amplified. MiXCR, run by TCRdb on the reads, gives a single entry per CDR3 protein. The sample lists under 95,000 distinct CDR3 sequences; around 17% were seen once. The time point is: after trial treatment. As to treatment: LDRT plus nivolumab, ipilimumab, low-dose cyclophosphamide and aspirin (RACIN trial). All of the donors were given nivolumab, ipilimumab, aspirin, low-dose cyclophosphamide and low-dose radiotherapy as part of RACIN, a single-arm trial. Advanced solid tumors lacking tumor-infiltrating lymphocytes characterized eligible patients. This clonotype was seen at least ten times. The CDR3 totals 17 residues. The trim removed 1 base at V and 3 bases at J, leaving 7 bases unmatched.

This chain links TRBV12-3 or TRBV12-4 with TRBJ2-1, with TRBD2 matching over 9 bases. The receptor comes from a male donor with prostate cancer. The sequenced sample was PBMCs, obtained after low-dose radiotherapy plus immunotherapy. In nucleotides, the CDR3 is TGTGCCAGCAGTTTAGACGGACTAGCGCCGAACTACAATGAGCAGTTCTTC. Translated, it gives CASSLDGLAPNYNEQFF.